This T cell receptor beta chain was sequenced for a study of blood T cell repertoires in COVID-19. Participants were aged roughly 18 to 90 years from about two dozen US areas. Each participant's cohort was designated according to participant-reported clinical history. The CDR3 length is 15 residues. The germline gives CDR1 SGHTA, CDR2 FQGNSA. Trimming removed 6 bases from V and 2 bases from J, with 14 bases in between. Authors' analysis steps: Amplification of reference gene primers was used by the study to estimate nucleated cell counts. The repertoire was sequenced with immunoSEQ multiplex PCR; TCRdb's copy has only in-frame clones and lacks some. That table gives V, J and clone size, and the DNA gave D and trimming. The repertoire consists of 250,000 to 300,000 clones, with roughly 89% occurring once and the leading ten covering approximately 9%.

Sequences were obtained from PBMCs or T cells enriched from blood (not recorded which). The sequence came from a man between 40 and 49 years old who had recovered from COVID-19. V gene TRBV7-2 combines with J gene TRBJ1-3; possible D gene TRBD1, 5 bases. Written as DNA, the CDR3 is TGTGCCAGCAGTCTACTTGGGGGGACTGGAAACACCATATATTTT. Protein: CASSLLGGTGNTIYF.